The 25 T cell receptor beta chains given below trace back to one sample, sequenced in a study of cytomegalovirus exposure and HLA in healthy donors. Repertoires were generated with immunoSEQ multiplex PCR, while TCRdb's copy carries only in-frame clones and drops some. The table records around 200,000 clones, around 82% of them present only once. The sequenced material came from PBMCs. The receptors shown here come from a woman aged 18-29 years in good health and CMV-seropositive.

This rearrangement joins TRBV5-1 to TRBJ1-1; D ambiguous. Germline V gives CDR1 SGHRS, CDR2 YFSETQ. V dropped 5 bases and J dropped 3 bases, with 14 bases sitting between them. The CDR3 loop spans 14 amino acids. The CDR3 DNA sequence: TGCGCCAGCAGTTTTGGTGGGGAGGACACTGAAGCTTTCTTT. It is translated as CASSFGGEDTEAFF.

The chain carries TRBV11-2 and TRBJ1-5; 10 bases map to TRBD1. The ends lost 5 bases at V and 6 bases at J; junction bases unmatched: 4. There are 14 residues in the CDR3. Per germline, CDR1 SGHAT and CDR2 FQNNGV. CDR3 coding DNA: TGTGCCAGCAGCAGGGACAGGGGAGGTCAGCCCCAGCATTTT. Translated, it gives CASSRDRGGQPQHF.

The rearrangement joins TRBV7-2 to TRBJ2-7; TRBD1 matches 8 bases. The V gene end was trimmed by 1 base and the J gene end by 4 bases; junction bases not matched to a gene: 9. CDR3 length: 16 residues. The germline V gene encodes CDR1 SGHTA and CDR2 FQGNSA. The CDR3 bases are TGTGCCAGCAGCTTAGAGGCAGGGGGCGCGCGGTACGAGCAGTACTTC. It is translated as CASSLEAGGARYEQYF. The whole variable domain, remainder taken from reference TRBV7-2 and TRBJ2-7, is GAGVSQSPSNKVTEKGKDVELRCDPISGHTALYWYRQSLGQGLEFLIYFQGNSAPDKSGLPSDRFSAERTGGSVSTLTIQRTQQEDSAVYLCASSLEAGGARYEQYFGPGTRLTVT.

The CDR3 DNA follows: TGTGCCACCAGCAGGGACCCCCCGGGACAGGGGGGCGAGCAGTACTTC. Amino acid sequence: CATSRDPPGQGGEQYF. This chain links TRBV15 with TRBJ2-7, with 11 bases aligning to TRBD1. Trimming removed 3 bases from V and 6 bases from J; junction bases left unmatched: 10. The CDR3 covers 16 residues. Germline-derived CDR1 and CDR2 are LNHNV and YYDKDF (reference sequence).

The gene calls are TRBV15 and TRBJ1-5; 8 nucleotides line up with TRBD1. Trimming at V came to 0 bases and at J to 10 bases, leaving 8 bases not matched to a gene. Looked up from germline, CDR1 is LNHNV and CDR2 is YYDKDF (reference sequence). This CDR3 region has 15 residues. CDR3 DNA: TGTGCCACCAGCAGAGACCTACAGGGGGGCAGCCCCCAGCATTTT. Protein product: CATSRDLQGGSPQHF.

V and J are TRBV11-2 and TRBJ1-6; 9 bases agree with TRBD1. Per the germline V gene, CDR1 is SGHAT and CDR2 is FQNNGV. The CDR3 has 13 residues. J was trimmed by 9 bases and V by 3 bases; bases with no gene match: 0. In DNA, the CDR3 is TGTGCCAGCAGCTTGGACAGGGGTTCACCCCTCCACTTT. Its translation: CASSLDRGSPLHF.

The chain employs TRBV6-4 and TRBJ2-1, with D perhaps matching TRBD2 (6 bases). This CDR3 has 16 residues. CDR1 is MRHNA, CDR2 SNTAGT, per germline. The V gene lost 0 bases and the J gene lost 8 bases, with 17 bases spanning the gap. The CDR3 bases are TGTGCCAGCAGTGACTCGAGGGTAGCGGCGGCGGATGAGCAGTTCTTC. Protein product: CASSDSRVAAADEQFF.

CDR3 residues: CSADDPQANTIYF. CDR3 DNA: TGCAGCGCCGATGACCCGCAAGCGAACACCATATATTTT. The chain links TRBV29-1 to TRBJ1-3; D gene ambiguous. Germline assignment: CDR1 SQVTM and CDR2 ANQGSEA. The CDR3 length is 13 residues. Trimming left V 7 bases short and J 7 bases short, with 17 bases between.

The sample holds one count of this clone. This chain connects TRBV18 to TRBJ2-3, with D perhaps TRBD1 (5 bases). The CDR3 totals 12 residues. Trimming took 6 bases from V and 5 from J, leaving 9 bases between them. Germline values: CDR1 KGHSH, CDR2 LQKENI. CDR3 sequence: CASSRQGDTQYF. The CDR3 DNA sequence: TGTGCCAGCTCGCGGCAGGGAGATACGCAGTATTTT.

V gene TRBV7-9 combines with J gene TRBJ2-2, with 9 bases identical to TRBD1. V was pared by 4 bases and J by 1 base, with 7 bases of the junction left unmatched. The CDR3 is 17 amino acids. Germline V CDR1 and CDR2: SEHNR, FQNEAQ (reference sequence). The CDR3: CASSSPGTGKNTGELFF. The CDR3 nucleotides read TGTGCCAGCAGCTCACCCGGGACAGGGAAGAACACCGGGGAGCTGTTTTTT.

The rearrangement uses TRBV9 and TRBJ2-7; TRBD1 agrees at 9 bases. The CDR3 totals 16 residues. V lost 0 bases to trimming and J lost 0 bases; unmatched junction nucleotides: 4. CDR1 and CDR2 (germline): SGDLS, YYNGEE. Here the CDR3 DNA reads TGTGCCAGCAGCGTAGGACAGGGGGGCCCCTCCTACGAGCAGTACTTC. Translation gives CASSVGQGGPSYEQYF.

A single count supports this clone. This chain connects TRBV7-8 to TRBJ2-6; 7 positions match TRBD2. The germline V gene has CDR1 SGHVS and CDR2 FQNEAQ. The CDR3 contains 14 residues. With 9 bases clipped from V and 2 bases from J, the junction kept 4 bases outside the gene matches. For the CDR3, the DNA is TGTGCCAGTTATGCGGGGGCTGGGGCCAACGTCCTGACTTTC. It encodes CASYAGAGANVLTF.

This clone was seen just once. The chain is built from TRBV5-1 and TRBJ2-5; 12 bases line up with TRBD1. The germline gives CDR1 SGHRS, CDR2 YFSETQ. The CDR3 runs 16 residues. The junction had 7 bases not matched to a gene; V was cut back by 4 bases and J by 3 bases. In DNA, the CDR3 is TGCGCCAGCAGCCTGGGACAGGGGGCGGCAAAAGAGACCCAGTACTTC. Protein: CASSLGQGAAKETQYF.

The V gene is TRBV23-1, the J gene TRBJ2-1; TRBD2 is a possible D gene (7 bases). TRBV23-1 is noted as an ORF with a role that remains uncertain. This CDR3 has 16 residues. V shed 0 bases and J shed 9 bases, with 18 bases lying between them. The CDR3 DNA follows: TGCGCCAGCAGTCAATCGTCGGGGGGCGTTTTGAGTGAGCAGTTCTTC. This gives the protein CASSQSSGGVLSEQFF.

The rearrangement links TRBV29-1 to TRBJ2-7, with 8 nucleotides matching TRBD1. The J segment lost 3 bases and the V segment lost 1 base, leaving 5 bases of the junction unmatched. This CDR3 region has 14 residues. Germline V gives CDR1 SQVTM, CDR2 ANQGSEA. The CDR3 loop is CSVEAPDRVYEQYF. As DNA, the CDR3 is TGCAGCGTTGAAGCTCCGGACAGGGTCTACGAGCAGTACTTC.

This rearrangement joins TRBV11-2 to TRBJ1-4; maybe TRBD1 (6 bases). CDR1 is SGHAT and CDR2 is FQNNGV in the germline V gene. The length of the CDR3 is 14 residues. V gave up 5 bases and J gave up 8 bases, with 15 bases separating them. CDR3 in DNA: TGTGCCAGCAGCGGGTGGAGGGGGGGAGAAAAACTGTTTTTT. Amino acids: CASSGWRGGEKLFF. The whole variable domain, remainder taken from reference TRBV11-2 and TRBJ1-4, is EAGVAQSPRYKIIEKRQSVAFWCNPISGHATLYWYQQILGQGPKLLIQFQNNGVVDDSQLPKDRFSAERLKGVDSTLKIQPAKLEDSAVYLCASSGWRGGEKLFFGSGTQLSVL.

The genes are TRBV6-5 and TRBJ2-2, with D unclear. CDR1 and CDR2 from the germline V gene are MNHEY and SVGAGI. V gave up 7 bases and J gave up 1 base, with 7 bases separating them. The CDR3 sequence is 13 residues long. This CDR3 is CASIPLNTGELFF. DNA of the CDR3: TGTGCCAGCATTCCATTGAACACCGGGGAGCTGTTTTTT.

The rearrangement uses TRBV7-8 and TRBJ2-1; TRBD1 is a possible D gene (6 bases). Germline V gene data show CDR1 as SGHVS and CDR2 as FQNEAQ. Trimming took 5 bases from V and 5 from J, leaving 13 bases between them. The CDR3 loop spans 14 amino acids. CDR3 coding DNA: TGTGCCAGCAGCAGCAGTTACAGGGACAATGAGCAGTTCTTC. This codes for CASSSSYRDNEQFF.

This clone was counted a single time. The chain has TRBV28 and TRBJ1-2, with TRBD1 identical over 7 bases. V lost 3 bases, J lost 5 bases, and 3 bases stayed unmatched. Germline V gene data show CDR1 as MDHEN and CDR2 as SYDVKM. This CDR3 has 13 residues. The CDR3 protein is CASSLSTGYGYTF. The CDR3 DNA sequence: TGTGCCAGCAGTTTGTCGACAGGGTATGGCTACACCTTC.

CDR3 sequence reads: CASRPGQGAPLHF. Written as DNA, the CDR3 is TGTGCCAGTAGACCCGGACAGGGCGCACCCCTCCACTTT. The chain employs TRBV19 and TRBJ1-6; TRBD1 agrees at 8 bases. This CDR3 spans 13 amino acids. Germline-derived CDR1 and CDR2 are LNHDA and SQIVND (reference sequence). J lost 11 bases, V lost 6 bases, and 6 bases had no gene match.

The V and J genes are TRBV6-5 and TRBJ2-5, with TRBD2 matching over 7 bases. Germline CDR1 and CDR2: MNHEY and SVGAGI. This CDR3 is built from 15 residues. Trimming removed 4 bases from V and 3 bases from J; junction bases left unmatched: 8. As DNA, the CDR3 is TGTGCCAGCAGTTCCGGGGACTATATAAAAGAGACCCAGTACTTC. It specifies CASSSGDYIKETQYF.

The CDR3 loop is CASSPTSRMGTDTQYF. The CDR3 DNA reads as TGTGCCAGCAGTCCCACCTCGAGGATGGGCACAGATACGCAGTATTTT. V and J are TRBV2 and TRBJ2-3; the D is unclear. The CDR3 spans 16 residues. Looked up from germline, CDR1 is SNHLY and CDR2 is FYNNEI. V was shortened by 5 bases and J by 1 base, with 16 bases between the two germline ends.

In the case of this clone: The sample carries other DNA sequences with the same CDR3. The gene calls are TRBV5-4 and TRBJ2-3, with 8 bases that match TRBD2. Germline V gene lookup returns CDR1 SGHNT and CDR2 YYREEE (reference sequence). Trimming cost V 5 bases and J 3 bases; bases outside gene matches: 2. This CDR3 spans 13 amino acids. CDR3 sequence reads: CASSLAGTDTQYF. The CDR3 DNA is TGTGCCAGCAGTTTAGCGGGAACAGATACGCAGTATTTT.

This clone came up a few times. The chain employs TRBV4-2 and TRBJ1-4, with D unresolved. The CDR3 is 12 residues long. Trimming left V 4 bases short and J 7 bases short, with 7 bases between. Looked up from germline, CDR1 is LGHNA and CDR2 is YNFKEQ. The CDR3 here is CASSPLGEKLFF. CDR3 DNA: TGTGCCAGCAGCCCGCTCGGTGAAAAACTGTTTTTT.

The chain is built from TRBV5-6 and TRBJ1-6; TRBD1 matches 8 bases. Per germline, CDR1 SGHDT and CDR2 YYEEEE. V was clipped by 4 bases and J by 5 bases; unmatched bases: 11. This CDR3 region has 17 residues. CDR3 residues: CASSRQGPWTHNSPLHF. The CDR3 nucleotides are TGTGCCAGCAGCAGACAGGGGCCCTGGACCCATAATTCACCCCTCCACTTT.